The sequence of this T cell receptor beta chain was determined in a study of cytomegalovirus exposure and HLA in healthy donors. Per germline, CDR1 MNHEY and CDR2 SMNVEV (reference sequence). This CDR3 has 15 amino acids. The ends were cut back, 1 base at V and 6 bases at J, with 16 bases in the middle. This PCR relied on a set of 60 Vbeta primers and 13 Jbeta primers. The protocol was immunoSEQ multiplex PCR, while the TCRdb copy is restricted to in-frame clones and leaves out a portion. The data show about 140,000 clones, approximately 87% seen once. This TCR was recovered from a woman aged 25 to 39 in good health and CMV-seronegative. The chain has TRBV27 and TRBJ2-7; D may be TRBD2 (7 bases). Sequenced sample: PBMCs. CDR3 DNA sequence: TGTGCCAGCAGTTTATTGGGGGGGGCCCAGCGCGAGCAGTACTTC. Translation: CASSLLGGAQREQYF.